The rows below give T cell receptor beta chains drawn from one sample of a study of CD8+ T cells in alopecia areata. Sequencing used immunoSEQ multiplex PCR; TCRdb keeps in-frame clones, though not all of them. Of 150,000 to 200,000 clones in the sample, approximately 60% are singletons; the top ten hold 14%. The sequencing here drew on CD4+ T cells sorted from blood, taken at week 24, from a patient treated with tofacitinib. The origin of the receptors is a human donor with alopecia areata. The CDR3 runs from the conserved cysteine through the conserved F or W. D genes are given only for firm matches. Size tells how often a clone was seen (once, few, many) or the class of an expanded clone, and some rows leave it out.

NA,NA,TRBJ1-5,TRBV7-9,CASSPLGGGNQPQHF,TGTGCCAGCAGCCCTCTGGGCGGTGGCAATCAGCCCCAGCATTTT
NA,NA,TRBJ2-7,TRBV29-1,CSVVPGGRTYEQYF,TGCAGCGTTGTTCCAGGGGGGCGGACCTACGAGCAGTACTTC
NA,NA,TRBJ2-6,TRBV5-6,CASSGANVLTF,TGTGCCAGCTCCGGGGCCAACGTCCTGACTTTC
NA,once,TRBJ1-2,TRBV2,CASTTAGKFWGYTF,TGTGCCAGCACTACAGCGGGAAAGTTCTGGGGCTACACCTTC
NA,few,TRBJ1-1,TRBV18,CASSLATTNNGAFF,TGTGCCAGCTCACTAGCAACGACCAATAATGGAGCTTTCTTT
TRBD1,once,TRBJ2-7,TRBV4-1,CASSQGRSGQASYEQYF,TGCGCCAGCAGCCAAGGACGTTCAGGACAGGCCTCCTACGAGCAGTACTTC
NA,NA,TRBJ2-5,TRBV7-6,CASSLTETQYF,TGTGCCAGCAGCTTAACGGAGACCCAGTACTTC
NA,few,TRBJ2-1,TRBV29-1,CSVADSYNEQFF,TGCAGCGTGGCGGACAGCTACAATGAGCAGTTCTTC
NA,NA,TRBJ2-1,TRBV6-5,CASSYSGGSNEQFF,TGTGCCAGCAGTTACTCGGGGGGAAGCAATGAGCAGTTCTTC
TRBD1,NA,TRBJ2-5,TRBV5-1,CASSPGTGEETQYF,TGCGCCAGCAGCCCCGGGACAGGGGAAGAGACCCAGTACTTC
NA,NA,TRBJ1-6,TRBV6-1,CASTPSGTNLHF,TGTGCCAGCACCCCCAGCGGGACCAACCTCCACTTT
NA,NA,TRBJ1-4,TRBV30,CAWNRGAGNEKLFF,TGTGCCTGGAATCGCGGGGCGGGTAATGAAAAACTGTTTTTT
NA,NA,TRBJ2-2,TRBV25-1,CASSDPLRGDTGELFF,TGTGCCAGCAGTGACCCCCTTAGGGGGGACACCGGGGAGCTGTTTTTT
NA,NA,TRBJ2-7,TRBV30,CAWSVRGTLSYEQYF,TGTGCCTGGAGTGTTCGCGGGACCCTCTCCTACGAGCAGTACTTC
TRBD1,NA,TRBJ2-5,TRBV15,CATSRGTGKWQETQYF,TGTGCCACCAGCAGGGGGACAGGGAAGTGGCAAGAGACCCAGTACTTC
NA,NA,TRBJ2-1,TRBV5-1,CASSLGAKLSYNEQFF,TGCGCCAGCAGCTTGGGGGCAAAACTCTCCTACAATGAGCAGTTCTTC
TRBD2,NA,TRBJ2-3,TRBV30,CAWSPGGAGGSTQYF,TGTGCCTGGAGTCCTGGAGGTGCGGGGGGGAGTACGCAGTATTTT
TRBD1,few,TRBJ1-6,TRBV7-9,CASSGGQGVTLHF,TGTGCCAGCAGCGGGGGACAGGGGGTAACCCTCCACTTT
NA,NA,TRBJ1-5,TRBV10-3,CAISESMSGQPQHF,TGTGCCATCAGTGAGTCGATGTCGGGTCAGCCCCAGCATTTT
NA,NA,TRBJ1-2,TRBV7-2,CASSLARVANYGYTF,TGTGCCAGCAGCTTAGCCAGGGTAGCTAACTATGGCTACACCTTC
NA,NA,TRBJ2-7,TRBV5-1,CASRPETILYEQYF,TGCGCCAGCAGACCAGAGACTATACTCTACGAGCAGTACTTC
TRBD2,few,TRBJ2-1,TRBV29-1,CSVEGGGAGEQFF,TGCAGCGTTGAAGGCGGGGGGGCAGGTGAGCAGTTCTTC
TRBD2,NA,TRBJ2-5,TRBV27,CASSLAGGRETQYF,TGTGCCAGCAGTCTAGCGGGGGGGCGTGAGACCCAGTACTTC
NA,few,TRBJ2-7,TRBV7-9,CASSFRGQGDSEQYF,TGTGCCAGCAGCTTTAGGGGCCAGGGAGACTCTGAGCAGTACTTC
NA,NA,TRBJ2-7,TRBV9,CASSVVGGAGAYEQYF,TGTGCCAGCAGCGTAGTGGGTGGGGCAGGAGCCTACGAGCAGTACTTC
NA,few,TRBJ1-5,TRBV7-2,CASSPSPLHQPQHF,TGTGCCAGCAGCCCATCCCCCTTACATCAGCCCCAGCATTTT
TRBD2,many,TRBJ2-6,TRBV19,CASSRGEGANVLTF,TGTGCCAGTTCTCGGGGGGAAGGGGCCAACGTCCTGACTTTC